This TCR beta chain was recovered during a study of blood T cell repertoires in COVID-19. Clones were sequenced by immunoSEQ multiplex PCR, and TCRdb holds only the in-frame ones, with some missing. This table has about 140,000 clones, roughly four fifths appearing once. This clonotype was sampled from a human donor in a cohort sampled during active COVID-19. The source material was peripheral blood.

The CDR3 nucleotides read TGTGCCAGCAGTTTGAGACAGCTGGGCTACACCTTC. Residues: CASSLRQLGYTF. The chain links TRBV28 to TRBJ1-2; tentative D call: TRBD1 (5 bases). Looked up from germline, CDR1 is MDHEN and CDR2 is SYDVKM. Trimming stripped 3 bases from V and 8 bases from J, with 10 bases between. The CDR3 contains 12 residues.